The next 27 T cell receptor beta chains were all read from a single sample in a study of cytomegalovirus exposure and HLA in healthy donors. The PCR had 60 Vbeta and 13 Jbeta primers. TCRdb keeps only in-frame clones here, not all; method: immunoSEQ multiplex PCR. Of about 97,000 clones in the sample, 60% to 80% were seen once. Sequenced: PBMCs. Receptor source: a male donor in good health and CMV-seropositive.

The chain is built from TRBV5-1 and TRBJ1-1, with D possibly being TRBD1 (6 bases). Looked up from germline, CDR1 is SGHRS and CDR2 is YFSETQ. The V and J ends lost 1 base and 5 bases respectively, with 12 bases between them. This CDR3 is built from 14 residues. The DNA for the CDR3 is TGCGCCAGCAGCTTGACAGGGAGTAGAACTGAAGCTTTCTTT. Translating it yields CASSLTGSRTEAFF.

The chain links TRBV9 to TRBJ2-5; TRBD2 matches at 8 bases. The J call is doubtful: the DNA matches TRBJ2-7 better. CDR1 SGDLS and CDR2 YYNGEE come from the germline V gene. The CDR3 extends over 15 amino acids. The CDR3 DNA follows: TGTGCCAGCAGCAGAGGGGGTAGCGGGACCTACGAGCAGTACTTC. It encodes CASSRGGSGTYEQYF.

V gene TRBV2 combines with J gene TRBJ1-2, with D tentatively TRBD1 (5 bases). Germline assignment: CDR1 SNHLY and CDR2 FYNNEI. The V end lost 6 bases, the J end lost 4 bases, and 18 bases lay between the germline ends. The CDR3 spans 15 residues. CDR3 sequence: CASRGRGGGVYGYTF. The DNA of the CDR3 is TGTGCCAGCAGGGGAAGGGGCGGTGGTGTCTATGGCTACACCTTC. The full variable domain, with the rest looked up from reference TRBV2 and TRBJ1-2, is EPEVTQTPSHQVTQMGQEVILRCVPISNHLYFYWYRQILGQKVEFLVSFYNNEISEKSEIFDDQFSVERPDGSNFTLKIRSTKLEDSAMYFCASRGRGGGVYGYTFGSGTRLTVV.

This clone has just one count. The DNA for the CDR3 is TGTGCCAGCAGCTTGATACAGCTCTCCTACGAGCAGTACTTC. Translated: CASSLIQLSYEQYF. This chain connects TRBV5-5 to TRBJ2-7; D gene unclear. The CDR3 loop spans 14 amino acids. In germline, CDR1 is SGHKS, CDR2 YYEKEE (reference sequence). V lost 1 base, J lost 0 bases, and 8 bases lay in between.

V gene TRBV5-1 combines with J gene TRBJ2-3; TRBD2 aligns across 8 bases. Unmatched junction bases numbered 4, after V lost 0 bases and J lost 4 bases. In germline, CDR1 is SGHRS, CDR2 YFSETQ. The CDR3 runs 15 residues. In nucleotides, the CDR3 is TGCGCCAGCAGCTTGGAGCGGGAGAGCTCAGATACGCAGTATTTT. Translating it yields CASSLERESSDTQYF.

V gene TRBV21-1 combines with J gene TRBJ1-4; the DNA was not compared with TRBD1, the D call given in the table. TRBV21-1 is listed as a pseudogene. The CDR3 consists of 15 residues. The CDR3 protein is CASSKAVDRGEKLFF. Here the CDR3 DNA reads TGTGCCAGCAGCAAGGCCGTCGACAGGGGTGAAAAACTGTTTTTT.

The chain has TRBV6-5 and TRBJ2-1; 8 nucleotides align to TRBD1. The CDR3 consists of 15 residues. From germline, CDR1 is MNHEY and CDR2 SVGAGI. V was clipped by 0 bases and J by 5 bases; unmatched bases: 3. The chain's CDR3 is CASSYSGQGDNEQFF. CDR3 coding DNA: TGTGCCAGCAGTTACTCAGGACAGGGCGACAATGAGCAGTTCTTC.

The V gene is TRBV6-5, the J gene TRBJ2-7; 8 nucleotides agree with TRBD2. The CDR3 runs 15 residues. The germline CDR1 and CDR2 sequences are MNHEY and SVGAGI. V lost 6 bases to trimming and J lost 0 bases; unmatched junction nucleotides: 7. In DNA form, the CDR3 reads TGTGCCAGCAGCATCAGTAGCGGGGACTCCTACGAGCAGTACTTC. It translates to CASSISSGDSYEQYF.

The chain uses TRBV10-3 and TRBJ1-3, with a possible D match to TRBD1 (5 bases). CDR1 is ENHRY, CDR2 SYGVKD, per germline. The CDR3 is made up of 13 amino acids. The V end was cut by 11 bases, the J end by 4 bases, with 15 bases between. The CDR3 nucleotides read TGTGCCTCCGGGGGGGTTACGGGAAACACCATATATTTT. Amino acids: CASGGVTGNTIYF.

The chain combines TRBV6-1 with TRBJ2-7, with D perhaps TRBD1 (5 bases). Germline CDR1 and CDR2: MNHNS and SASEGT. Trimming cost V 2 bases and J 3 bases, with 14 bases left between them. This CDR3 comprises 15 residues. This chain's CDR3 is CASSESSREYYEQYF. The CDR3 DNA reads as TGTGCCAGCAGTGAAAGCTCCAGGGAATACTACGAGCAGTACTTC.

The V gene is TRBV19, the J gene TRBJ2-7; TRBD2 matches 13 bases. Unmatched junction bases numbered 10, after V lost 2 bases and J lost 6 bases. CDR1 and CDR2 from the germline V gene are LNHDA and SQIVND (reference sequence). The CDR3 consists of 17 residues. The CDR3 coding sequence is TGTGCCAGTAGTATAAATTTAGGACTAGCGGGAGAAAGCGAGCAGTACTTC. Its protein product is CASSINLGLAGESEQYF.

Points on this clone: One junction end does not reproduce the germline sequence, and a read error may be involved. The gene calls are TRBV28 and TRBJ2-7; 9 bases map to TRBD2. CDR1 is MDHEN and CDR2 is SYDVKM in the germline V gene. The CDR3 extends over 18 amino acids. CDR3 in amino acids: CASRRGPRAGGRNYGQYF. The CDR3, as DNA: TGTGCCAGCAGACGGGGACCGAGAGCGGGAGGAAGGAATTACGGGCAGTACTTC.

This chain connects TRBV29-1 to TRBJ2-2, with 8 bases fitting TRBD1. From germline, CDR1 is SQVTM and CDR2 ANQGSEA. Trimming at V came to 4 bases and at J to 5 bases, leaving 3 bases not matched to a gene. This CDR3 contains 13 residues. The CDR3 DNA reads as TGCAGCGTTGGACAGGGGCCGACCGGGGAGCTGTTTTTT. As protein: CSVGQGPTGELFF.

The chain recombines TRBV10-1 with TRBJ2-1; TRBD2 matches 7 bases. Germline loops: CDR1 WNHNN, CDR2 SYGVQD (reference sequence). After removal of 4 bases from V and 14 bases from J, the junction contained 14 bases not matched to a gene. There are 14 residues in the CDR3. This chain's CDR3 is CASSGKAGESGEFF. CDR3 in DNA: TGCGCCAGCAGTGGCAAGGCGGGGGAAAGCGGGGAGTTCTTC.

By proportion, this clone is medium-sized. The V gene is TRBV13, the J gene TRBJ2-7, with a tentative D call TRBD2 (5 bases). V gave up 5 bases and J gave up 4 bases, with 15 bases separating them. This CDR3 has 14 residues. Germline-derived CDR1 and CDR2 are PRHDT and FYEKMQ (reference sequence). CDR3 nucleotide sequence: TGTGCCAGCAGCCCGCGATCGAGGGAGTACGAGCAGTACTTC. This encodes CASSPRSREYEQYF.

The chain has TRBV11-2 and TRBJ2-5; TRBD1 agrees at 8 bases. CDR3 length: 15 amino acids. V was clipped by 1 base and J by 4 bases; unmatched bases: 5. The germline V gene encodes CDR1 SGHAT and CDR2 FQNNGV. The CDR3 here is CASSLGDRRVETQYF. The CDR3 DNA sequence: TGTGCCAGCAGCTTAGGGGACAGGCGCGTAGAGACCCAGTACTTC.

The chain's CDR3 is CASRGQDYQPQHF. CDR3 DNA: TGTGCCAGTAGGGGACAGGACTATCAGCCCCAGCATTTT. This rearrangement joins TRBV19 to TRBJ1-5, with 8 nucleotides matching TRBD1. The CDR3 runs to 13 residues. V was pared by 6 bases and J by 5 bases, with 3 bases of the junction left unmatched. CDR1 is LNHDA, CDR2 SQIVND, per germline (reference sequence). The variable domain in full, with the rest retrieved from reference TRBV19 and TRBJ1-5, is DGGITQSPKYLFRKEGQNVTLSCEQNLNHDAMYWYRQDPGQGLRLIYYSQIVNDFQKGDIAEGYSVSREKKESFPLTVTSAQKNPTAFYLCASRGQDYQPQHFGDGTRLSIL.

The chain employs TRBV5-1 and TRBJ1-4; D is undetermined. Germline V gene lookup returns CDR1 SGHRS and CDR2 YFSETQ. The length of the CDR3 is 14 residues. V was trimmed by 1 base and J by 4 bases, leaving 8 bases between them. In DNA form, the CDR3 reads TGCGCCAGCAGCTTGTTGGGCCTTAATGAAAAACTGTTTTTT. It is translated as CASSLLGLNEKLFF.

The chain recombines TRBV7-9 with TRBJ1-1; D not certain. The germline V gene has CDR1 SEHNR and CDR2 FQNEAQ (reference sequence). The CDR3 sequence is 12 residues long. Trimming took 5 bases from V and 4 from J, leaving 8 bases between them. This chain's CDR3 is CASSPDTTEAFF. Here the CDR3 DNA reads TGTGCCAGCAGCCCTGACACCACTGAAGCTTTCTTT.

For the CDR3, the DNA is TGTGCCAGCAGAGGACAGGCCAACTTCAACTCCTACGAGCAGTACTTC. This encodes CASRGQANFNSYEQYF. This chain links TRBV6-6 with TRBJ2-7; 7 nucleotides match TRBD1. CDR3 length: 16 residues. Unmatched junction bases numbered 11, after V lost 6 bases and J lost 0 bases. CDR1 MNHNY and CDR2 SVGAGI come from the germline V gene (reference sequence).

V is TRBV30 and J is TRBJ1-4; tentatively, D is TRBD1 (6 bases). Trimming took off 3 bases at V and 10 bases at J, with 15 bases between the two ends. There are 13 residues in the CDR3. The germline V gene encodes CDR1 GTSNPN and CDR2 SVGIG (reference sequence). DNA of the CDR3: TGTGCCTGGAGCGATACACTGGGGGCAAAACTGTTTTTT. Residues: CAWSDTLGAKLFF.

The chain joins TRBV6-6 to TRBJ1-1; no definite D call. Between the trimmed V and J ends, which lost 10 bases and 0 bases, there was a span of 18 bases. This CDR3 has 15 residues. CDR1 is MNHNY, CDR2 SVGAGI, per germline (reference sequence). The CDR3 sequence: CATGLEKVMNTEAFF. The DNA for the CDR3 is TGTGCCACCGGGTTAGAGAAGGTTATGAACACTGAAGCTTTCTTT.

The CDR3: CASSGTGWYEQYF. Written as DNA, the CDR3 is TGTGCCAGCAGCGGGACAGGGTGGTACGAGCAGTACTTC. The rearrangement joins TRBV6-1 to TRBJ2-7, with TRBD1 identical over 9 bases. CDR1 and CDR2 from the germline V gene are MNHNS and SASEGT. The V and J ends lost 6 bases and 4 bases, in that order; junction bases with no gene match: 4. The CDR3 length is 13 residues.

The J gene is TRBJ2-2, the V gene TRBV7-8, with TRBD1 identical over 8 bases. The CDR3 is 13 amino acids. V lost 11 bases and J lost 6; bases outside the gene matches: 8. CDR1 is SGHVS, CDR2 FQNEAQ, per germline. In nucleotides, the CDR3 is TGTGCCTGGGGACAGGCTCTTTCCGGGGAGCTGTTTTTT. Translation: CAWGQALSGELFF.

Points on this clone: Different DNA sequences within this sample yield the same CDR3. This CDR3 reads CASSQTSGSPYEQYF. As DNA, the CDR3 is TGTGCCAGCAGTCAGACTAGCGGGAGTCCCTACGAGCAGTACTTC. The chain uses TRBV7-2 and TRBJ2-7; 12 nucleotides match TRBD2. The CDR3 loop spans 15 amino acids. Germline values: CDR1 SGHTA, CDR2 FQGNSA. V was pared by 6 bases and J by 2 bases, with 5 bases of the junction left unmatched.

The chain employs TRBV28 and TRBJ2-7, with D hard to call. Trimming shortened V by 7 bases and J by 7 bases, and 14 bases separated the two germline ends. CDR1 is MDHEN, CDR2 SYDVKM, per germline. This CDR3 has 12 amino acids. The CDR3 region has the DNA TGTGCCAGCACCTCATGGCTCTTTGAGCAGTACTTC. As protein: CASTSWLFEQYF.

This clone was recorded only once. CDR3 bases: TGTGCCAGCAGTGAGGAATCAGTTCGGAACGTCGACTATGGCTACACCTTC. Protein sequence: CASSEESVRNVDYGYTF. The chain carries TRBV7-9 and TRBJ1-2; D is ambiguous. The V end lost 6 bases, the J end lost 3 bases, and 23 bases lay between the germline ends. This CDR3 is 17 amino acids long. Germline CDR1 SEHNR, CDR2 FQNEAQ (reference sequence).